The next 13 T cell receptor beta chains were all read from a single sample in a study of blood T cell repertoires in COVID-19 (dated by TCRdb to 2019 to 2021). The method was the immunoSEQ multiplex PCR assay. TCRdb mirrors the immuneACCESS table, restricted to in-frame sequences. Some clones are absent from its copies; in checked studies, under half trace to an unresolved V gene, and the reason for the others is unknown. Counted in this sample were around 130,000 clones; more than 65% of them appeared once. The ten largest clonotypes hold more than 7% of the sample. What was sequenced was peripheral blood. Source of these receptors: a human donor in a cohort sampled during active COVID-19.

The chain joins TRBV19 to TRBJ2-1, with TRBD2 identical over 13 bases. V trimming: 5 bases; J trimming: 8 bases; junction bases outside the gene matches: 12. This CDR3 comprises 17 residues. Germline V gene data show CDR1 as LNHDA and CDR2 as SQIVND (reference sequence). The CDR3 loop is CASSRRTSGGRSDEQFF. DNA of the CDR3: TGTGCCAGTAGTCGTAGGACTAGCGGGGGCCGAAGCGATGAGCAGTTCTTC.

This clone was picked up a small number of times. CDR3 in amino acids: CATSRGSGGDRRNTIYF. The CDR3 DNA is TGTGCCACCAGCAGGGGGAGCGGGGGGGATCGGAGAAACACCATATATTTT. V gene TRBV15 combines with J gene TRBJ1-3; a possible D gene is TRBD1 (5 bases). Trimming took 3 bases from V and 5 from J, leaving 20 bases between them. The CDR3 covers 17 residues. The V gene's germline CDR1 is LNHNV and CDR2 YYDKDF (reference sequence).

The V gene is TRBV12-3 or TRBV12-4, the J gene TRBJ1-1; a possible D gene is TRBD1 (6 bases). V lost 6 bases, J lost 3 bases, and 11 bases lay in between. The CDR3 spans 13 residues. CDR3 sequence reads: CASSWTADTEAFF. CDR3 nucleotides: TGTGCCAGCAGCTGGACAGCGGACACTGAAGCTTTCTTT.

The sample holds a few counts of this clone. The rearrangement uses TRBV10-3 and TRBJ2-1; 7 positions agree with TRBD1. The V gene end was trimmed by 10 bases and the J gene end by 8 bases; junction bases not matched to a gene: 8. Germline CDR1 ENHRY, CDR2 SYGVKD. This CDR3 region has 12 residues. The CDR3 sequence: CATQDRDDEQFF. CDR3 nucleotide sequence: TGTGCCACCCAAGACAGGGACGATGAGCAGTTCTTC.

J is TRBJ2-2 and V is TRBV7-2; 9 bases match TRBD2. CDR3 length: 16 amino acids. Germline loops: CDR1 SGHTA, CDR2 FQGNSA. The ends lost 6 bases at V and 4 bases at J; junction bases unmatched: 9. The CDR3 loop is CASRPPAGGLTGELFF. The CDR3 nucleotides read TGTGCCAGCAGACCCCCAGCGGGGGGTCTCACCGGGGAGCTGTTTTTT.

This rearrangement joins TRBV28 to TRBJ2-7, with D tentatively TRBD2 (5 bases). V was shortened by 7 bases and J by 7 bases, with 11 bases between the two germline ends. The CDR3 totals 11 residues. Germline CDR1 is MDHEN and CDR2 is SYDVKM. CDR3 DNA: TGTGCCAGCACCCGGCCGGGAGAGCAGTACTTC. It codes for CASTRPGEQYF.

The CDR3 is CASSRERYNEQFF. The CDR3 DNA sequence: TGTGCCAGCAGCCGAGAACGCTACAATGAGCAGTTCTTC. The chain recombines TRBV7-6 with TRBJ2-1; D call uncertain. V lost 5 bases and J lost 3, with 8 bases in between. Looked up from germline, CDR1 is SGHVS and CDR2 is FNYEAQ. The CDR3 has 13 residues. The variable domain in full, completed from reference TRBV7-6 and TRBJ2-1, reads GAGVSQSPRYKVTKRGQDVALRCDPISGHVSLYWYRQALGQGPEFLTYFNYEAQQDKSGLPNDRFSAERPEGSISTLTIQRTEQRDSAMYRCASSRERYNEQFFGPGTRLTVL.

The chain is built from TRBV18 and TRBJ1-6; perhaps TRBD1 as D (5 bases). The CDR3 is 16 residues long. Germline V gene sequence: CDR1 KGHSH, CDR2 LQKENI. With 4 bases removed from V and 11 bases from J, the gap between germline ends came to 21 bases. The CDR3 is CASSRGGSKSLTPLHF. CDR3 nucleotide sequence: TGTGCCAGCTCACGCGGGGGGTCTAAAAGTTTGACACCCCTCCACTTT.

The V gene is TRBV11-2, the J gene TRBJ2-1; 10 nucleotides agree with TRBD2. Germline-derived CDR1 and CDR2 are SGHAT and FQNNGV. The CDR3 has 15 residues. V lost 2 bases to trimming and J lost 9 bases; unmatched junction nucleotides: 7. This CDR3 is CASSLSGGAPTEQFF. The CDR3, as DNA: TGTGCCAGCAGCTTAAGCGGGGGGGCCCCCACTGAGCAGTTCTTC.

V gene TRBV19 combines with J gene TRBJ2-3; 9 bases match TRBD1. In germline, CDR1 is LNHDA, CDR2 SQIVND (reference sequence). Trimming at V came to 7 bases and at J to 4 bases, leaving 21 bases not matched to a gene. CDR3 length: 19 amino acids. Here the CDR3 reads CASTTREHIGTGRADTQYF. The CDR3 DNA reads as TGTGCCAGTACCACACGGGAGCATATCGGGACAGGGAGGGCAGATACGCAGTATTTT.

The rearrangement links TRBV10-3 to TRBJ1-1; perhaps TRBD1 as D (6 bases). V was trimmed by 2 bases and J by 2 bases, leaving 12 bases between them. Germline CDR1 is ENHRY and CDR2 is SYGVKD. CDR3 length: 15 residues. CDR3 DNA sequence: TGTGCCATCAGTGAGCCGAAGGGGACAAACACTGAAGCTTTCTTT. Its translation is CAISEPKGTNTEAFF.

Worth noting for this clone: The sample has other DNA sequences that encode this CDR3 too. The chain employs TRBV9 and TRBJ2-1, with D perhaps matching TRBD1 (6 bases). The germline V gene has CDR1 SGDLS and CDR2 YYNGEE. Trimming removed 0 bases from V and 2 bases from J, with 9 bases in between. This CDR3 is built from 15 residues. The chain's CDR3 is CASSVGQGTYNEQFF. CDR3 bases: TGTGCCAGCAGCGTAGGGCAGGGGACCTACAATGAGCAGTTCTTC.

The rearrangement joins TRBV24-1 to TRBJ2-7, with a possible D match to TRBD1 (5 bases). V lost 1 base and J 2 bases, leaving 14 bases between the germline ends. The CDR3 extends over 16 amino acids. Germline V CDR1 and CDR2: KGHDR, SFDVKD. CDR3 sequence reads: CATSDLGTQGTYEQYF. DNA of the CDR3: TGTGCCACCAGTGATTTAGGAACCCAGGGAACCTACGAGCAGTACTTC.